The clone carrying this T cell receptor beta chain was observed at least ten times. This sample was included in a study of T-cell reconstitution after alpha-beta-depleted transplantation in children. Construction of the TCRbeta library involved unique molecular identifiers. Each CDR3 protein is one row after TCRdb ran MiXCR on the PCR reads. The profile shows hundreds of thousands of distinct CDR3 sequences, approximately 17% of them singletons. The source of this sequence is a human donor who donated a stem cell graft to a child with acute myeloid leukemia. The input for sequencing was PBMCs from the stem cell graft donor, taken from the stem cell graft.

The DNA for the CDR3 is TGCGCCAGCAGCCGTACACCCGTGGGCACCGGGGAGCTGTTTTTT. Translation: CASSRTPVGTGELFF. The chain couples TRBV5-1 to TRBJ2-2, with D unresolved. Between the trimmed V and J ends, which lost 4 bases and 4 bases, there was a span of 14 bases. CDR1 is SGHRS, CDR2 YFSETQ, per germline. The length of the CDR3 is 15 residues.